These 30 T cell receptor beta chains were all obtained from the same sample, sequenced in a study of T cells after yellow fever vaccination. In TCRdb, the 5' RACE reads were re-called with MiXCR into one record per CDR3 protein. The sample has about 500,000 distinct CDR3 sequences; approximately 16% are singletons. Specimen: PBMCs, collected 5 days after the first yellow fever vaccination. Receptors were obtained from a man between 18 and 35 years old who received the YFV17D yellow fever vaccine.

J is TRBJ2-5 and V is TRBV5-1; 7 bases match TRBD1. This CDR3 has 14 amino acids. V gave up 5 bases and J gave up 3 bases; unmatched junction bases: 7. From germline, CDR1 is SGHRS and CDR2 YFSETQ. The CDR3 is CASRSGQPKETQYF. CDR3 nucleotide sequence: TGCGCCAGCAGATCGGGACAGCCTAAAGAGACCCAGTACTTC.

The chain carries TRBV28 and TRBJ1-1; D not resolved. The germline CDR1 and CDR2 sequences are MDHEN and SYDVKM. Trimming shortened V by 8 bases and J by 2 bases, and 15 bases separated the two germline ends. The CDR3 is 14 residues long. The CDR3 nucleotides are TGTGCCAGCTATGGGAGCCATCAAAACACTGAAGCTTTCTTT. Its translation is CASYGSHQNTEAFF. Based on the CDR3 plus reference TRBV28 and TRBJ1-1, the full variable domain is DVKVTQSSRYLVKRTGEKVFLECVQDMDHENMFWYRQDPGLGLRLIYFSYDVKMKEKGDIPEGYSVSREKKERFSLILESASTNQTSMYLCASYGSHQNTEAFFGQGTRLTVV.

This clonotype occurred a few times. The chain uses TRBV10-3 and TRBJ2-3; 7 positions match TRBD2. The J segment lost 4 bases and the V segment lost 1 base, leaving 14 bases of the junction unmatched. The CDR3 loop spans 18 amino acids. Germline lookup yields CDR1 ENHRY and CDR2 SYGVKD. The CDR3 here is CAISELPAGVQESDTQYF. Written as DNA, the CDR3 is TGTGCCATCAGTGAGTTGCCCGCGGGGGTACAAGAATCAGATACGCAGTATTTT.

This chain links TRBV5-4 with TRBJ2-7, with D unresolved. The CDR3 runs to 16 residues. Germline V CDR1 and CDR2: SGHNT, YYREEE (reference sequence). Trimming removed 0 bases at V and 4 bases at J, with 17 bases between. CDR3 DNA: TGTGCCAGCAGCTTGGGGCTTGCAACTTTAGGGTACGAGCAGTACTTC. The encoded protein is CASSLGLATLGYEQYF.

This clonotype was seen a few times. CDR3 region: CASSKLGTSYEQYF. In DNA, the CDR3 is TGTGCCAGCAGTAAACTGGGCACATCCTACGAGCAGTACTTC. The chain is built from TRBV25-1 and TRBJ2-7; no firm D call. There are 14 residues in the CDR3. Trimming stripped 5 bases from V and 1 base from J, with 12 bases between. Looked up from germline, CDR1 is MGHDK and CDR2 is SYGVNS.

The chain has TRBV12-3 or TRBV12-4 and TRBJ2-1, with D uncertain. The CDR3 consists of 13 residues. The V and J ends lost 3 bases and 5 bases respectively, with 8 bases between them. CDR3 nucleotide sequence: TGTGCCAGCAGTTTGAATACACACAATGAGCAGTTCTTC. It specifies CASSLNTHNEQFF.

The gene calls are TRBV4-2 and TRBJ1-1, with 7 bases matching TRBD1. V dropped 0 bases and J dropped 0; count of bases not matched to a gene: 7. CDR3 length: 17 residues. Germline lookup yields CDR1 LGHNA and CDR2 YNFKEQ. The CDR3 DNA follows: TGTGCCAGCAGCCAAGACCCTCAGGGGGGTCTGAACACTGAAGCTTTCTTT. Translating gives CASSQDPQGGLNTEAFF.

This chain uses TRBV20-1 with TRBJ2-1, with TRBD2 matching 9 bases. CDR3 length equals 14 residues. The V and J ends lost 1 base and 7 bases, in that order; junction bases with no gene match: 5. Germline CDR1 and CDR2: DFQATT and SNEGSKA (reference sequence). CDR3 region: CSARGSGGKNEQFF. As DNA, the CDR3 is TGCAGTGCTAGAGGTAGCGGGGGAAAAAATGAGCAGTTCTTC.

This clonotype was recorded a few times. The genes are TRBV7-2 and TRBJ2-2; possible D gene TRBD1, 7 bases. V shed 4 bases and J shed 9 bases, with 15 bases lying between them. The germline V gene has CDR1 SGHTA and CDR2 FQGNSA. The CDR3 runs 14 residues. The CDR3 nucleotides read TGTGCCAGCAGCTCATCAGGAGGGGGCTGGGAGCTGTTTTTT. Its translation is CASSSSGGGWELFF.

In this sample, this clonotype turned up many times. V gene TRBV12-3 or TRBV12-4 combines with J gene TRBJ2-1; tentative D call: TRBD2 (5 bases). The CDR3 sequence is 12 residues long. Trimming took off 7 bases at V and 9 bases at J, with 13 bases between the two ends. In nucleotides, the CDR3 is TGTGCCAGCACCTCACGGGGTTCTGAGCAGTTCTTC. Translation gives CASTSRGSEQFF.

This clonotype appeared a few times. The chain couples TRBV6-5 to TRBJ2-5; 9 bases align to TRBD2. The V gene's germline CDR1 is MNHEY and CDR2 SVGAGI. The length of the CDR3 is 17 residues. The V and J ends lost 3 bases and 1 base, in that order; junction bases with no gene match: 9. The CDR3 region is CASSYSGAGGFQETQYF. As DNA, the CDR3 is TGTGCCAGCAGTTATTCTGGAGCGGGGGGCTTCCAAGAGACCCAGTACTTC.

The chain recombines TRBV19 with TRBJ2-3; D might be TRBD2 (7 bases). This CDR3 comprises 14 residues. Germline CDR1 reads LNHDA; CDR2 reads SQIVND (reference sequence). V lost 3 bases, J lost 6 bases, and 13 bases lay in between. The CDR3 sequence is CASSIGGRKDTQYF. CDR3 coding DNA: TGTGCCAGTAGTATCGGGGGGCGGAAGGATACGCAGTATTTT.

V usage is TRBV6-2 or TRBV6-3 and J usage is TRBJ1-6, with D hard to call. V shed 8 bases and J shed 3 bases, with 8 bases lying between them. The CDR3 is 13 residues long. CDR1 and CDR2 from the germline V gene are MNHEY and SVGEGT. The CDR3 reads CASGANYNSPLHF. The CDR3 DNA sequence: TGTGCCAGCGGAGCGAACTATAATTCACCCCTCCACTTT.

The rearrangement uses TRBV12-3 or TRBV12-4 and TRBJ2-5; tentatively, D is TRBD2 (6 bases). V was shortened by 6 bases and J by 5 bases, with 7 bases between the two germline ends. CDR3 length: 11 residues. DNA of the CDR3: TGTGCCAGCAGGCGGGATGAGACCCAGTACTTC. Residues: CASRRDETQYF.

This clonotype appeared many times. V is TRBV19 and J is TRBJ2-4, with a possible D match to TRBD1 (6 bases). This CDR3 region has 13 residues. Germline V gene data show CDR1 as LNHDA and CDR2 as SQIVND (reference sequence). Trimming left V 4 bases short and J 8 bases short, with 12 bases between. CDR3 in amino acids: CASSTHRVDIQYF. The CDR3 region has the DNA TGTGCCAGTAGTACCCACAGGGTCGACATTCAGTACTTC.

This clonotype has a count of ten or more. This chain links TRBV7-2 with TRBJ2-5, with 11 nucleotides matching TRBD2. Germline trimming cut 10 bases from V and 2 bases from J; bases unmatched to any gene: 9. The germline CDR1 and CDR2 sequences are SGHTA and FQGNSA. The CDR3 has 15 amino acids. In DNA, the CDR3 is TGTGCCACTCTCATTAGCGGGGGGGTTCAAGAGACCCAGTACTTC. It translates to CATLISGGVQETQYF.

The CDR3: CASSLLPATPAGGYTF. Here the CDR3 DNA reads TGCGCCAGCAGCTTGTTGCCAGCTACCCCGGCGGGTGGCTACACCTTC. The V call is TRBV5-1, the J call TRBJ1-2, with D unresolved. Looked up from germline, CDR1 is SGHRS and CDR2 is YFSETQ. The V end lost 1 base, the J end lost 7 bases, and 20 bases lay between the germline ends. There are 16 residues in the CDR3. The full variable domain, its missing parts supplied by reference TRBV5-1 and TRBJ1-2, is KAGVTQTPRYLIKTRGQQVTLSCSPISGHRSVSWYQQTPGQGLQFLFEYFSETQRNKGNFPGRFSGRQFSNSRSEMNVSTLELGDSALYLCASSLLPATPAGGYTFGSGTRLTVV.

With respect to this clonotype: A much larger clone is a single base away; this may be a read error. The chain employs TRBV7-2 and TRBJ2-3; 8 bases agree with TRBD2. The CDR3 has 14 amino acids. Trimming at V came to 1 base and at J to 4 bases, leaving 1 base not matched to a gene. Per the germline V gene, CDR1 is SGHTA and CDR2 is FQGNSA. In DNA form, the CDR3 reads TGTGCCAGCAGCTTAGGGACTAGCCCAGATACGCAGTATTTT. It translates to CASSLGTSPDTQYF.

The rearrangement links TRBV5-1 to TRBJ2-1; 12 bases are shared with TRBD2. The V segment lost 3 bases and the J segment 8 bases; nucleotides outside the gene matches: 6. CDR1 is SGHRS and CDR2 is YFSETQ in the germline V gene. This CDR3 is built from 15 residues. DNA of the CDR3: TGCGCCAGCAGCTCTAGCGGGGGGGCCTATGATGAGCAGTTCTTC. Protein: CASSSSGGAYDEQFF.

This clonotype appeared a few times. V usage is TRBV10-3 and J usage is TRBJ1-4; D unresolved. The germline gives CDR1 ENHRY, CDR2 SYGVKD. The V end was cut by 6 bases, the J end by 8 bases, with 19 bases between. The CDR3 runs to 15 residues. This chain's CDR3 is CAISKSSTTGEKLFF. The CDR3 DNA follows: TGTGCCATCAGCAAGTCAAGCACAACTGGGGAAAAACTGTTTTTT.

The gene calls are TRBV4-1 and TRBJ1-5; the D is unclear. The germline V and J ends were trimmed by 5 bases and 0 bases, with 11 bases remaining between them. This CDR3 is 15 amino acids long. The V gene's germline CDR1 is MGHRA and CDR2 YSYEKL. The CDR3 here is CASSTDGFSNQPQHF. The CDR3, as DNA: TGCGCCAGCAGCACTGACGGTTTTAGCAATCAGCCCCAGCATTTT.

The rearrangement joins TRBV4-2 to TRBJ1-5; the match to TRBD1 covers 11 bases. The CDR3 sequence is 18 residues long. Germline CDR1 and CDR2: LGHNA and YNFKEQ. The junction had 9 bases not matched to a gene; V was cut back by 0 bases and J by 5 bases. The CDR3 here is CASSQDYLGQGVYQPQHF. The CDR3 bases are TGTGCCAGCAGCCAAGATTACTTGGGACAGGGGGTGTATCAGCCCCAGCATTTT.

This clonotype has just a few counts. This chain links TRBV28 with TRBJ1-6, with a tentative D call TRBD1 (5 bases). Trimming left V 11 bases short and J 14 bases short, with 22 bases between. CDR3 length equals 13 residues. Germline V gene lookup returns CDR1 MDHEN and CDR2 SYDVKM. Here the CDR3 reads CAGMQEGSRTLHF. The CDR3 region has the DNA TGTGCCGGCATGCAAGAGGGGTCCCGAACCCTCCACTTT.

The CDR3 DNA follows: TGTGCCTGGAGTGTAGGAGGGTCCGGGGAGCTGTTTTTT. Translating gives CAWSVGGSGELFF. V gene TRBV30 combines with J gene TRBJ2-2; tentative D call: TRBD2 (6 bases). The germline V and J ends were trimmed by 0 bases and 6 bases, with 8 bases remaining between them. The CDR3 has 13 amino acids. From germline, CDR1 is GTSNPN and CDR2 SVGIG (reference sequence).

A few counts support this clonotype. The CDR3 sequence: CAISEQGLVHNEQFF. DNA of the CDR3: TGTGCCATCAGTGAACAGGGGTTAGTCCACAATGAGCAGTTCTTC. The gene calls are TRBV10-3 and TRBJ2-1; the match to TRBD1 covers 7 bases. There are 15 residues in the CDR3. The V and J ends lost 3 bases and 5 bases, in that order; junction bases with no gene match: 7. CDR1 and CDR2 from the germline V gene are ENHRY and SYGVKD.

V usage is TRBV4-3 and J usage is TRBJ2-3; D is uncertain. With 0 bases removed from V and 0 bases from J, the gap between germline ends came to 13 bases. CDR1 and CDR2 from the germline V gene are LGHNA and YSLEER. The CDR3 is 17 residues long. Here the CDR3 reads CASSQEVRSHSTDTQYF. In nucleotides, the CDR3 is TGCGCCAGCAGCCAAGAAGTTCGATCCCATAGCACAGATACGCAGTATTTT.

The V gene is TRBV18, the J gene TRBJ1-2, with D uncertain. Trimming shortened V by 2 bases and J by 4 bases, and 11 bases separated the two germline ends. Looked up from germline, CDR1 is KGHSH and CDR2 is LQKENI. The CDR3 loop spans 14 amino acids. As DNA, the CDR3 is TGTGCCAGCTCACCAGGGGTGGACGGCTATGGCTACACCTTC. Translation: CASSPGVDGYGYTF. The variable domain in full, completed from reference TRBV18 and TRBJ1-2, reads NAGVMQNPRHLVRRRGQEARLRCSPMKGHSHVYWYRQLPEEGLKFMVYLQKENIIDESGMPKERFSAEFPKEGPSILRIQQVVRGDSAAYFCASSPGVDGYGYTFGSGTRLTVV.

The chain recombines TRBV7-2 with TRBJ2-6, with D uncertain. In germline, CDR1 is SGHTA, CDR2 FQGNSA. The CDR3 runs 16 residues. The germline V and J ends were trimmed by 2 bases and 1 base, with 9 bases remaining between them. The CDR3 sequence: CASSLSAVSGANVLTF. The CDR3 nucleotides are TGTGCCAGCAGCTTATCCGCGGTGTCTGGGGCCAACGTCCTGACTTTC.

In its sample, this clonotype was seen a few times. The V gene is TRBV29-1, the J gene TRBJ1-2; 8 nucleotides align to TRBD1. The CDR3 has 12 amino acids. Germline-derived CDR1 and CDR2 are SQVTM and ANQGSEA. V shed 3 bases and J 8 bases; nucleotides not matched to a gene: 5. The DNA for the CDR3 is TGCAGCGTTGACTCAGGGGGCGGCGGCTACACCTTC. It codes for CSVDSGGGGYTF.

This chain joins TRBV6-1 and TRBJ1-5, with a weak D call TRBD1 (5 bases). The CDR3 consists of 15 residues. V was cut by 5 bases and J by 2 bases, with 13 bases left in between. From germline, CDR1 is MNHNS and CDR2 SASEGT. The CDR3: CASSSDSRGNQPQHF. The CDR3 coding sequence is TGTGCCAGCAGTAGCGACAGTAGAGGCAATCAGCCCCAGCATTTT.